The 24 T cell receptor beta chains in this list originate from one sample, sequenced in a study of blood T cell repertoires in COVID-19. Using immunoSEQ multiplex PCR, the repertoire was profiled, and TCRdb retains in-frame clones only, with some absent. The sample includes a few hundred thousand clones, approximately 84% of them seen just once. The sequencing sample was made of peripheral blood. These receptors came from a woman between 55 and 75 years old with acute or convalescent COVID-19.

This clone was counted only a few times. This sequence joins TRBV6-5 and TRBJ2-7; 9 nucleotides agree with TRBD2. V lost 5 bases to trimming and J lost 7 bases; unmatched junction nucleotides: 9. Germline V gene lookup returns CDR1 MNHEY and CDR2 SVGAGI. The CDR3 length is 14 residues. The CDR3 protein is CASSPRGAGGEQYF. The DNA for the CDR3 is TGTGCCAGCAGTCCCCGGGGAGCGGGGGGAGAGCAGTACTTC.

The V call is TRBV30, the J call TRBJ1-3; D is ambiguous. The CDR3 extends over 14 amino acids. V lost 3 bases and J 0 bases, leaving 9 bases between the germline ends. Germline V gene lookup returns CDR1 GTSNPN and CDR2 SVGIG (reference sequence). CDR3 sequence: CAWRFSVSGNTIYF. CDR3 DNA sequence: TGTGCCTGGAGATTCAGCGTCTCTGGAAACACCATATATTTT.

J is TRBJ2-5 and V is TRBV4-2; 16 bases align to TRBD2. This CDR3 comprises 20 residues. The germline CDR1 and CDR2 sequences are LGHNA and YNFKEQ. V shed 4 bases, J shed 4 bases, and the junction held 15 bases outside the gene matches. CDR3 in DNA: TGTGCCAGCAGCCCAGGGACTAGCGGGGGGGCTGAGTTAGTCGGAGAGACCCAGTACTTC. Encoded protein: CASSPGTSGGAELVGETQYF.

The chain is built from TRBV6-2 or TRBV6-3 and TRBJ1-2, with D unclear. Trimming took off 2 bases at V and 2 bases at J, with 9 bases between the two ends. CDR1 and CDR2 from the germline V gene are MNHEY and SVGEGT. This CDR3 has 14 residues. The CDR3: CASSYQQTNYGYTF. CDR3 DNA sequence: TGTGCCAGCAGTTACCAACAGACCAACTATGGCTACACCTTC.

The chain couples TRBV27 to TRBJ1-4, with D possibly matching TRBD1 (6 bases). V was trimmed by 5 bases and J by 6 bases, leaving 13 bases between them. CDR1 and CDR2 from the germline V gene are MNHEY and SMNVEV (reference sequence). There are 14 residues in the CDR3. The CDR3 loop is CASSQMGHYEKLFF. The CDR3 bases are TGTGCCAGCAGTCAAATGGGACACTATGAAAAACTGTTTTTT. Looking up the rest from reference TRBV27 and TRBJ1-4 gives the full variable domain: EAQVTQNPRYLITVTGKKLTVTCSQNMNHEYMSWYRQDPGLGLRQIYYSMNVEVTDKGDVPEGYKVSRKEKRNFPLILESPSPNQTSLYFCASSQMGHYEKLFFGSGTQLSVL.

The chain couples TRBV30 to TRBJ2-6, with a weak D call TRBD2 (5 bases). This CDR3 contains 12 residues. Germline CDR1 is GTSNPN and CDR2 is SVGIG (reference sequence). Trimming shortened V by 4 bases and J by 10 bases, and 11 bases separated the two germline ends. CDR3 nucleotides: TGTGCCTGGATTGGACTGGGAAACGTCCTGACTTTC. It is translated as CAWIGLGNVLTF. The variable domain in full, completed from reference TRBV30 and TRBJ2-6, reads SQTIHQWPATLVQPVGSPLSLECTVEGTSNPNLYWYRQAAGRGLQLLFYSVGIGQISSEVPQNLSASRPQDRQFILSSKKLLLSDSGFYLCAWIGLGNVLTFGAGSRLTVL.

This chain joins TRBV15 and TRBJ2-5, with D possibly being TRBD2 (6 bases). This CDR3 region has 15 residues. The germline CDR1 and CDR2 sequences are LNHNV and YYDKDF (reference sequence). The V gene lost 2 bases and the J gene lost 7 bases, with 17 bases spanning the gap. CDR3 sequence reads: CATSRPQKRAVTQYF. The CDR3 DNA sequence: TGTGCCACCAGCAGACCGCAAAAGCGGGCGGTGACCCAGTACTTC.

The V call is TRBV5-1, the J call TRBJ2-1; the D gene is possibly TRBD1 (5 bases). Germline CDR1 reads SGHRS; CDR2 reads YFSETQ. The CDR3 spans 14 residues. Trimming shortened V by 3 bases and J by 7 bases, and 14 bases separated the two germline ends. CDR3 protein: CASSSTGGKNEQFF. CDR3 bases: TGCGCCAGCAGCTCAACAGGTGGGAAAAATGAGCAGTTCTTC.

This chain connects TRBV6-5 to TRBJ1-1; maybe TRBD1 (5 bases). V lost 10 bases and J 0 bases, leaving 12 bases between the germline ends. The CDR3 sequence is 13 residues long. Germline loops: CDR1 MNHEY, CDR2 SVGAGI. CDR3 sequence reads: CATKGWLNTEAFF. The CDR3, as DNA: TGTGCCACTAAGGGGTGGTTGAACACTGAAGCTTTCTTT.

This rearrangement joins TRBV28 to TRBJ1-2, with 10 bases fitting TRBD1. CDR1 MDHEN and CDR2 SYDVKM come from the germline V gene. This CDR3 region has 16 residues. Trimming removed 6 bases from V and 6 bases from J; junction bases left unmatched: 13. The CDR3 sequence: CASSPGTGAYLHGYTF. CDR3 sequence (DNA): TGTGCCAGCAGCCCAGGGACAGGGGCTTACCTCCATGGCTACACCTTC.

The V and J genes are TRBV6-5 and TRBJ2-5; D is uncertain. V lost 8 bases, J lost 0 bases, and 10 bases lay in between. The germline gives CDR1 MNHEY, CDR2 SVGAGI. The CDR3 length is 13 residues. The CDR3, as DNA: TGTGCCAGCCTCGCGAGGTACCAAGAGACCCAGTACTTC. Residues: CASLARYQETQYF.

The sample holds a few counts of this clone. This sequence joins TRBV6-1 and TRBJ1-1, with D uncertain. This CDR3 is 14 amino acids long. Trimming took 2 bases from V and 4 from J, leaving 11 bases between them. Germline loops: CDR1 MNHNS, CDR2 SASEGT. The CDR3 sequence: CASSELRLRTEAFF. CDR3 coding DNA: TGTGCCAGCAGTGAACTCCGACTGCGCACTGAAGCTTTCTTT.

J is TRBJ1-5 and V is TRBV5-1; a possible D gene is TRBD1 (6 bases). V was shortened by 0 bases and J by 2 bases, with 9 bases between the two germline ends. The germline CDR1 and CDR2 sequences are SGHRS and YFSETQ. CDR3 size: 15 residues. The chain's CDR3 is CASSLAGDRNQPQHF. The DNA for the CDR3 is TGCGCCAGCAGCTTGGCAGGGGATCGCAATCAGCCCCAGCATTTT.

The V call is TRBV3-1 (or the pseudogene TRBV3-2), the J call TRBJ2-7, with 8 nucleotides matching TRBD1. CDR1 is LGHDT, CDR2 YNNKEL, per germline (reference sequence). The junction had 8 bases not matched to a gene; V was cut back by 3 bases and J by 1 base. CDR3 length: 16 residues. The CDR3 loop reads CASSHGQGILSYEQYF. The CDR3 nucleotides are TGTGCCAGCAGCCACGGACAGGGAATCCTTTCCTACGAGCAGTACTTC.

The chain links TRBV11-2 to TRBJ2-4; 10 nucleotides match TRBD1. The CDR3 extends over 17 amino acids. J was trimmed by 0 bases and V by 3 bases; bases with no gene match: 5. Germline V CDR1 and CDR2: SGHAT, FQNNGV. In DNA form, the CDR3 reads TGTGCCAGCAGCTTGTACGGGACAGGGGTAGCCAAAAACATTCAGTACTTC. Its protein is CASSLYGTGVAKNIQYF. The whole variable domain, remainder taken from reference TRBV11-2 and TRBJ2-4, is EAGVAQSPRYKIIEKRQSVAFWCNPISGHATLYWYQQILGQGPKLLIQFQNNGVVDDSQLPKDRFSAERLKGVDSTLKIQPAKLEDSAVYLCASSLYGTGVAKNIQYFGAGTRLSVL.

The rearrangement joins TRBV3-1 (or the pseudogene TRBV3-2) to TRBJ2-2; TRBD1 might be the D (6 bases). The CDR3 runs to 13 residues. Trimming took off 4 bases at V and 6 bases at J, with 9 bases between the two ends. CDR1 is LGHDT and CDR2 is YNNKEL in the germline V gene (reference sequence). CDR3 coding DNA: TGTGCCAGCAGCCCCAGACAGGCCGGGGAGCTGTTTTTT. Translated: CASSPRQAGELFF.

CDR3 protein: CAWTYGSGNTIYF. CDR3 coding DNA: TGTGCCTGGACGTACGGTTCTGGAAACACCATATATTTT. The rearrangement links TRBV30 to TRBJ1-3; no clear D. The germline gives CDR1 GTSNPN, CDR2 SVGIG (reference sequence). The CDR3 is made up of 13 amino acids. V dropped 4 bases and J dropped 1 base, with 8 bases sitting between them.

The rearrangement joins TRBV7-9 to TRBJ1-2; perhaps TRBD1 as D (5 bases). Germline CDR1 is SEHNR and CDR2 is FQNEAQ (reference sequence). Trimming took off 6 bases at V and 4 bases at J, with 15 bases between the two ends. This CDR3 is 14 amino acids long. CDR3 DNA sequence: TGTGCCAGCAGTCCAGTAACAGGTTCCTATGGCTACACCTTC. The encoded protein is CASSPVTGSYGYTF.

The CDR3 DNA reads TGTGCCAGCAGCCAAGTCGGGCAGGGGAATCAGCCCCAGCATTTT. The encoded protein is CASSQVGQGNQPQHF. This chain uses TRBV4-2 with TRBJ1-5; D is possibly TRBD1 (6 bases). CDR1 and CDR2 from the germline V gene are LGHNA and YNFKEQ. The ends were cut back, 1 base at V and 4 bases at J, with 11 bases in the middle. The CDR3 loop spans 15 amino acids.

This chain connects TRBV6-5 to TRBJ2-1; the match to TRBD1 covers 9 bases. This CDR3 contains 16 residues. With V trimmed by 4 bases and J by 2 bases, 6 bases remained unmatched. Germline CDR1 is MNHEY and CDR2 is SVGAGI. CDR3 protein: CASSSDRGVPYNEQFF. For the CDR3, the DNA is TGTGCCAGCAGTTCGGACAGGGGCGTTCCCTACAATGAGCAGTTCTTC.

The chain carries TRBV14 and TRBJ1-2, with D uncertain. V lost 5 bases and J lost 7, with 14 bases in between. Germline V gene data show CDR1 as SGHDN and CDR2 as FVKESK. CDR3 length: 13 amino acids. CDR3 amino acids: CASSSSRSSGYTF. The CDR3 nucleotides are TGTGCCAGCAGCTCCTCGCGGTCCTCTGGCTACACCTTC.

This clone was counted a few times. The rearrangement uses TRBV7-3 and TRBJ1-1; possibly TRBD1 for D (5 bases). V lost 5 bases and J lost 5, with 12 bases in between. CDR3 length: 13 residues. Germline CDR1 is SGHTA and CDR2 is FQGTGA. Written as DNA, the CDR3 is TGTGCCAGCAGCACCGACAGACAGACTGAAGCTTTCTTT. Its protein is CASSTDRQTEAFF.

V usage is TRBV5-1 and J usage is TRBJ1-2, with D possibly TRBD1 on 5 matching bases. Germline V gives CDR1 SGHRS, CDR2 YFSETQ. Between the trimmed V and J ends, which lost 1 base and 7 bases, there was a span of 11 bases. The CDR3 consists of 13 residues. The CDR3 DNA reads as TGCGCCAGCAGCTTGTTGAGGCAGGGTGGCTACACCTTC. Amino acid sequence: CASSLLRQGGYTF.

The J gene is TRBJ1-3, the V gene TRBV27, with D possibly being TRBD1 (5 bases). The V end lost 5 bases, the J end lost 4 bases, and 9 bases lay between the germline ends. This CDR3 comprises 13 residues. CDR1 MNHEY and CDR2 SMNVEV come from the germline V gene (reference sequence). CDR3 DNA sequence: TGTGCCAGCAGTAGGGGCGAGGGAAACACCATATATTTT. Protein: CASSRGEGNTIYF.